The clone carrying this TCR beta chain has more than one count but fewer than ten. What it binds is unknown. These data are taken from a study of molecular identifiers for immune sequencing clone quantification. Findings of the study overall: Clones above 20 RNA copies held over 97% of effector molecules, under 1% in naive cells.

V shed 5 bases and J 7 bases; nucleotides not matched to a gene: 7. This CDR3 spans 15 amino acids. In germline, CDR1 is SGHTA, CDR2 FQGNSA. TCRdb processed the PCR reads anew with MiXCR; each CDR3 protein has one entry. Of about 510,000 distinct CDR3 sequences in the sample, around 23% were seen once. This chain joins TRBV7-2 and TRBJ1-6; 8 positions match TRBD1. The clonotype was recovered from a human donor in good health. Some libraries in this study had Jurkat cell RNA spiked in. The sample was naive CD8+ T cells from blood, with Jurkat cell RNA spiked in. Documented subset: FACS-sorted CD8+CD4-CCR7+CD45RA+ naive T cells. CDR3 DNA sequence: TGTGCCAGCAGCCCCAGGGGGCTTTGGAATTCACCCCTCCACTTT. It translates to CASSPRGLWNSPLHF.